Listed below are T cell receptor beta chains from one sample, sequenced in a study of radiotherapy plus CTLA-4 blockade in lung cancer. Assay: immunoSEQ multiplex PCR; the TCRdb copy retains only in-frame clones and omits some. Of more than 25,000 clones listed, 79% are singletons. Sequencing used peripheral blood, obtained from a patient treated with radiotherapy plus ipilimumab. These receptors originate from a human donor with non-small cell lung cancer that progressed on radiotherapy plus ipilimumab. Both conserved end residues are part of each CDR3. The D gene is left open where the match is weak. Clone size is not always given. Where it is, it says once, few, many or a class for expanded clones.

v_call,d_call,clone_size,j_call,cdr3_aa,cdr3_nt
TRBV9,NA,NA,TRBJ1-5,CASSQGGLGQPQHF,TGTGCCAGCAGCCAGGGCGGGTTGGGTCAGCCCCAGCATTTT
TRBV18,NA,few,TRBJ1-1,CASSPLTGTEAFF,TGTGCCAGCTCACCACTGACCGGGACTGAAGCTTTCTTT
TRBV5-1,NA,once,TRBJ1-1,CASSLFDPNTEAFF,TGCGCCAGCAGCTTATTTGACCCGAACACTGAAGCTTTCTTT
TRBV5-1,TRBD1,NA,TRBJ2-2,CASSWGQNPNTGELFF,TGCGCCAGCAGCTGGGGACAGAATCCGAACACCGGGGAGCTGTTTTTT
TRBV4-3,NA,NA,TRBJ1-5,CASSQDRTMQGGNQPQHF,TGCGCCAGCAGCCAAGACCGCACCATGCAGGGAGGGAATCAGCCCCAGCATTTT
TRBV5-8,NA,NA,TRBJ2-6,CASSLGGPGANVLTF,TGTGCCAGCAGCTTGGGGGGGCCTGGGGCCAACGTCCTGACTTTC
TRBV7-2,NA,NA,TRBJ2-1,CASSSWVYNEQFF,TGTGCCAGCAGCTCGTGGGTATACAATGAGCAGTTCTTC
TRBV7-9,NA,NA,TRBJ2-1,CASSLEVLVVGGSHEQFF,TGTGCCAGCAGCTTAGAGGTTTTGGTAGTGGGTGGTTCCCATGAGCAGTTCTTC
TRBV4-3,TRBD1,NA,TRBJ2-3,CASSQEIGGTTTDTQYF,TGCGCCAGCAGCCAAGAAATAGGGGGCACTACCACAGATACGCAGTATTTT
TRBV7-2,NA,NA,TRBJ2-7,CASSPSRDTAYEQYF,TGTGCCAGCAGCCCCTCACGGGACACCGCCTACGAGCAGTACTTC
TRBV7-3,TRBD1,few,TRBJ2-7,CASSLHGDSSYEQYF,TGTGCCAGCAGCTTACATGGGGACAGCTCCTACGAGCAGTACTTC
TRBV6-1,NA,few,TRBJ2-2,CASSEAPNTGELFF,TGTGCCAGCAGTGAGGCACCGAACACCGGGGAGCTGTTTTTT
TRBV18,NA,few,TRBJ2-5,CASSPGRETQYF,TGTGCCAGCTCACCAGGACGGGAGACCCAGTACTTC
TRBV27,TRBD1,NA,TRBJ1-1,CASRRTGLNTEAFF,TGTGCCAGCAGAAGGACAGGCCTGAACACTGAAGCTTTCTTT
TRBV7-2,TRBD1,NA,TRBJ2-5,CASSLDRGPQYF,TGTGCCAGCAGCTTGGACAGGGGGCCCCAGTACTTC
TRBV6-1,TRBD1,NA,TRBJ1-2,CASLIKGGSYGYTF,TGTGCCAGCCTTATTAAAGGGGGCTCCTATGGCTACACCTTC
TRBV25-1,NA,NA,TRBJ2-7,CASSEYGYEQYF,TGTGCCAGCAGTGAATATGGCTACGAGCAGTACTTC
TRBV4-1,NA,NA,TRBJ1-1,CASNQVSGATEAFF,TGCGCCAGCAACCAAGTATCAGGGGCCACTGAAGCTTTCTTT
TRBV29-1,NA,NA,TRBJ1-1,CSVSAVTEAFF,TGCAGCGTGTCTGCGGTAACTGAAGCTTTCTTT
TRBV13,NA,NA,TRBJ2-3,CASTRGAKADTQYF,TGTGCCAGCACCCGTGGGGCGAAAGCAGATACGCAGTATTTT
TRBV19,TRBD2,few,TRBJ2-7,CASSIVAGGPYEQYF,TGTGCCAGTAGTATCGTAGCGGGAGGGCCCTACGAGCAGTACTTC
TRBV27,NA,few,TRBJ2-1,CASSLSGINEQFF,TGTGCCAGCAGTTTATCAGGGATCAATGAGCAGTTCTTC
TRBV28,NA,NA,TRBJ2-7,CASSFFGYEQYF,TGTGCCAGCAGTTTCTTCGGTTACGAGCAGTACTTC
TRBV10-3,NA,NA,TRBJ2-7,CAISESAPRAGYEQYF,TGTGCCATCAGTGAGTCGGCGCCGAGGGCCGGGTACGAGCAGTACTTC
TRBV11-2,NA,NA,TRBJ2-6,CASSFGVSGANVLTF,TGTGCCAGCAGCTTCGGGGTCTCTGGGGCCAACGTCCTGACTTTC
TRBV7-8,NA,NA,TRBJ2-7,CASSSAGAEQYF,TGTGCCAGCAGCTCAGCAGGGGCCGAGCAGTACTTC